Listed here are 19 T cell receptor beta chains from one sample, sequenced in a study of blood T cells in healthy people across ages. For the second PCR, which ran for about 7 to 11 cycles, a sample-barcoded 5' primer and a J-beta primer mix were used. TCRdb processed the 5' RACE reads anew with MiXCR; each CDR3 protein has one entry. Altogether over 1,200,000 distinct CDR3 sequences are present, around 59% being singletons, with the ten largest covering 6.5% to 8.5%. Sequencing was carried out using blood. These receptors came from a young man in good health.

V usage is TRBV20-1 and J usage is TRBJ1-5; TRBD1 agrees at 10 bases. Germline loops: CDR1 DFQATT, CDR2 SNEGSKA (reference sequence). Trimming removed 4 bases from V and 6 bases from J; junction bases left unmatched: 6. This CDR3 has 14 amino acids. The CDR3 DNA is TGCAGTGCTACGACAGGGGGCTCTGGTCAGCCCCAGCATTTT. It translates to CSATTGGSGQPQHF.

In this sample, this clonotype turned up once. CDR3 residues: CASSRPQGIPNDEQFF. Written as DNA, the CDR3 is TGTGCCAGCAGTCGACCTCAGGGGATCCCTAACGATGAGCAGTTCTTC. The chain combines TRBV6-1 with TRBJ2-1; D is possibly TRBD1 (6 bases). Germline assignment: CDR1 MNHNS and CDR2 SASEGT. Trimming removed 5 bases from V and 8 bases from J, with 22 bases in between. The CDR3 has 16 amino acids.

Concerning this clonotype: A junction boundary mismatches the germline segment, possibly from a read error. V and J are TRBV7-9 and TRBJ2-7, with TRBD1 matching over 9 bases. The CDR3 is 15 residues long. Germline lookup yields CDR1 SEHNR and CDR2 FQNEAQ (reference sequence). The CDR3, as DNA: TGTGCCAGCACCTTAGTGACAGGGGGAATCTACGAGCAGTACTTC. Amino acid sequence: CASTLVTGGIYEQYF.

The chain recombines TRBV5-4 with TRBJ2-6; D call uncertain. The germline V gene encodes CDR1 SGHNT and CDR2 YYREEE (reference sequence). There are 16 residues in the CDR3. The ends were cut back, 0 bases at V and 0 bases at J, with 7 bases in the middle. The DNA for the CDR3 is TGTGCCAGCAGCTTGGCCCCTAACTCTGGGGCCAACGTCCTGACTTTC. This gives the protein CASSLAPNSGANVLTF.

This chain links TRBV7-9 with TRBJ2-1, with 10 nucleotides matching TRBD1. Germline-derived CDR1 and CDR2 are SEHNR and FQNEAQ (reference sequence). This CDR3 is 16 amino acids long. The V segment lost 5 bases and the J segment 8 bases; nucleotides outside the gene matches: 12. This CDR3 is CASSRIPGQGFDEQFF. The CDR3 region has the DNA TGTGCCAGCAGCCGGATTCCGGGACAGGGGTTCGATGAGCAGTTCTTC.

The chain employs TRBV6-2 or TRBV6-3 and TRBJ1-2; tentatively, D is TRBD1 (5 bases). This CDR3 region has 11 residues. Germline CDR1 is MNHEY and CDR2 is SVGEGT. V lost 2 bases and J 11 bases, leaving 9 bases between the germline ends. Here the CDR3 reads CASSYMGLYTF. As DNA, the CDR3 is TGTGCCAGCAGTTACATGGGGCTGTACACCTTC.

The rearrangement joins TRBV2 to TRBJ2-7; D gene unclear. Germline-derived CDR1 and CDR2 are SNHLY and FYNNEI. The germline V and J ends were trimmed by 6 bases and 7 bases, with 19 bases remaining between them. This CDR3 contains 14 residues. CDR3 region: CASRQTFVMGEQYF. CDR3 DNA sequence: TGTGCCAGCAGACAAACCTTTGTGATGGGGGAGCAGTACTTC.

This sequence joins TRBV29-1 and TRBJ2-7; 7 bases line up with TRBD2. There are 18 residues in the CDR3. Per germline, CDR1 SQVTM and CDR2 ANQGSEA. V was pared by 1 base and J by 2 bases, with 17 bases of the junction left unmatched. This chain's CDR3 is CSVEGERDRAGSPYEQYF. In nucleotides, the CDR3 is TGCAGCGTTGAAGGAGAAAGGGACCGAGCGGGGTCCCCCTACGAGCAGTACTTC.

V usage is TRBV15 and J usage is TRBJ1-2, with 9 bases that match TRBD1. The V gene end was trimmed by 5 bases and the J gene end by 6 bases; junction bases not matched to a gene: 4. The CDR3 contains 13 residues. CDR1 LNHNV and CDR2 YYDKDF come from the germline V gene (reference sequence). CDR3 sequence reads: CATSGWDRDGYTF. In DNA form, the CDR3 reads TGTGCCACCAGCGGCTGGGACAGGGATGGCTACACCTTC.

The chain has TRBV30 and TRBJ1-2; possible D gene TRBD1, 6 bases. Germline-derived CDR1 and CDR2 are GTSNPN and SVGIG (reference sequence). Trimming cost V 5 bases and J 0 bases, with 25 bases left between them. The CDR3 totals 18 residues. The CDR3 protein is CAWSMGTGGAGTNYGYTF. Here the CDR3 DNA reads TGTGCCTGGTCTATGGGCACCGGGGGCGCGGGAACTAACTATGGCTACACCTTC.

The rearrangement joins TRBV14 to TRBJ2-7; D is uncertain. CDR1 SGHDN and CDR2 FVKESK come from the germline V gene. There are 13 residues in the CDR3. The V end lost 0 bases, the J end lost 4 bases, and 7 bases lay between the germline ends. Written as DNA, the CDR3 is TGTGCCAGCAGCCAAGATTGGCAGTACGAGCAGTACTTC. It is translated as CASSQDWQYEQYF.

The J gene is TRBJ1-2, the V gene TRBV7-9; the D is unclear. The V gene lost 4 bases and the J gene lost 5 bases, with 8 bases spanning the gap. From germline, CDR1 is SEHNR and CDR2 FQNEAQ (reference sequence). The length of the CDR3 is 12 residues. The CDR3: CASSSSDYGYTF. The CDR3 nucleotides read TGTGCCAGCAGCTCCTCAGATTATGGCTACACCTTC.

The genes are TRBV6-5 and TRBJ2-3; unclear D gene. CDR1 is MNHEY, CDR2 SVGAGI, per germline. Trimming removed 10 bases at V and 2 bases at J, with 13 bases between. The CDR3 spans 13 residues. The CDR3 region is CATLITNTDTQYF. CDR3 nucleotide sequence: TGTGCCACCTTAATTACAAACACAGATACGCAGTATTTT.

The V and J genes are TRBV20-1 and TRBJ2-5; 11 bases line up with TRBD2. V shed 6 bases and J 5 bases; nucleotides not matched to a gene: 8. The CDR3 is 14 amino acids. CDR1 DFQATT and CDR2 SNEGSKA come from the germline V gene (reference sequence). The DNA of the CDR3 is TGCAGTGCCATACTAGCGGGAGTCGCGGAGACCCAGTACTTC. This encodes CSAILAGVAETQYF.

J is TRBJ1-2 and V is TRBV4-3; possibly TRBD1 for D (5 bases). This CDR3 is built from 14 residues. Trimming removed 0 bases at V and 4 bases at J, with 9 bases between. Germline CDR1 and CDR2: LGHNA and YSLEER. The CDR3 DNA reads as TGCGCCAGCAGCCAAGATCTGGGGACCTATGGCTACACCTTC. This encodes CASSQDLGTYGYTF.

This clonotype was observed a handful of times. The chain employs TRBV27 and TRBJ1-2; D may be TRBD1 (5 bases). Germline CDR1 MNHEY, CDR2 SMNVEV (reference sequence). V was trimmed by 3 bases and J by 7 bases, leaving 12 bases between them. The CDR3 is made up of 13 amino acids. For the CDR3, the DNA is TGTGCCAGCAGTTTTCGGGGGTCCGCTGGCTACACCTTC. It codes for CASSFRGSAGYTF.

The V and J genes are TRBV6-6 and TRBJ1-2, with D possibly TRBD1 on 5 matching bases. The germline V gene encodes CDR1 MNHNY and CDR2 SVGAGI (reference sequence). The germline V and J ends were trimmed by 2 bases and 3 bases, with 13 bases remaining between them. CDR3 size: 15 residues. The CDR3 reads CASSYRVGDYYGYTF. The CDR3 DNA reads TGTGCCAGCAGTTACAGAGTTGGGGACTACTATGGCTACACCTTC.

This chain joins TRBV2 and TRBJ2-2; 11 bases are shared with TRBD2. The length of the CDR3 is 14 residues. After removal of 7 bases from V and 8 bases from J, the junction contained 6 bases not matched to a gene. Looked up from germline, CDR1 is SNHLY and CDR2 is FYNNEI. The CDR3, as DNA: TGTGCCAGCAAGCTAGCGGGAGGTTCAGGGGAGCTGTTTTTT. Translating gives CASKLAGGSGELFF.

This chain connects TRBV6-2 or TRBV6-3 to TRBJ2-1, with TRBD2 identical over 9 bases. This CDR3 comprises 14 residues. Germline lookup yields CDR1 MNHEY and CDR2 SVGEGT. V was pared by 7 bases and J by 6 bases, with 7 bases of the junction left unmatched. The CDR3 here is CASTVAGASNEQFF. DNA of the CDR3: TGTGCCAGCACCGTAGCGGGGGCCTCCAATGAGCAGTTCTTC.